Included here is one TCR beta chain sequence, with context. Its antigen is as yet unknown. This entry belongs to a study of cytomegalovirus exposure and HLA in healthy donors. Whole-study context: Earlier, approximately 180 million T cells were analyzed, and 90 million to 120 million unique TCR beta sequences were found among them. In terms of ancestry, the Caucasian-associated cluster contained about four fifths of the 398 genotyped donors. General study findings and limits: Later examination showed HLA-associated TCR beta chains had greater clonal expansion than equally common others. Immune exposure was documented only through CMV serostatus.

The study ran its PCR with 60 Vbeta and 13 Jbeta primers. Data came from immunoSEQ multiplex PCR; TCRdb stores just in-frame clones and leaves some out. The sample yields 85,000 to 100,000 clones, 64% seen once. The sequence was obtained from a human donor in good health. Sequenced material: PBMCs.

CDR3 loop: CASSVGGNRYQPQHF. DNA of the CDR3: TGTGCCAGCAGCGTAGGCGGCAACCGCTATCAGCCCCAGCATTTT. The chain combines TRBV9 with TRBJ1-5; no firm D call. This CDR3 is 15 amino acids long. Between the trimmed V and J ends, which lost 0 bases and 5 bases, there was a span of 12 bases. Germline assignment: CDR1 SGDLS and CDR2 YYNGEE. Using reference TRBV9 and TRBJ1-5 for the parts outside the CDR3, the full variable domain is DSGVTQTPKHLITATGQRVTLRCSPRSGDLSVYWYQQSLDQGLQFLIQYYNGEERAKGNILERFSAQQFPDLHSELNLSSLELGDSALYFCASSVGGNRYQPQHFGDGTRLSIL.